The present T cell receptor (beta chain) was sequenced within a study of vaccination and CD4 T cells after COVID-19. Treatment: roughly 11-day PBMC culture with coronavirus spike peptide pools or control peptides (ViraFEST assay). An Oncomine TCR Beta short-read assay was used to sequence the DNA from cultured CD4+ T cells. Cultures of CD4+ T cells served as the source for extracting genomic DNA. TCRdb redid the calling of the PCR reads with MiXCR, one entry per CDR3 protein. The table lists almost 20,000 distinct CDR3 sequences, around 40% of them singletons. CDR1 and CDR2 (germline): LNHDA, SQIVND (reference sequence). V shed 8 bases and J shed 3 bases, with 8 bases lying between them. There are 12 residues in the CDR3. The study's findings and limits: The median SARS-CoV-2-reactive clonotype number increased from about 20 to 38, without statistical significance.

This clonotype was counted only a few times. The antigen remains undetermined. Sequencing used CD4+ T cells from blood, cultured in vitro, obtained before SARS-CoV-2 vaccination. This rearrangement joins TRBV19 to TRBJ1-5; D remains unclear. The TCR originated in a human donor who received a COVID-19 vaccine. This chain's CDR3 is CASSFDNQPQHF. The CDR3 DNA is TGTGCCAGTTCCTTTGACAATCAGCCCCAGCATTTT.